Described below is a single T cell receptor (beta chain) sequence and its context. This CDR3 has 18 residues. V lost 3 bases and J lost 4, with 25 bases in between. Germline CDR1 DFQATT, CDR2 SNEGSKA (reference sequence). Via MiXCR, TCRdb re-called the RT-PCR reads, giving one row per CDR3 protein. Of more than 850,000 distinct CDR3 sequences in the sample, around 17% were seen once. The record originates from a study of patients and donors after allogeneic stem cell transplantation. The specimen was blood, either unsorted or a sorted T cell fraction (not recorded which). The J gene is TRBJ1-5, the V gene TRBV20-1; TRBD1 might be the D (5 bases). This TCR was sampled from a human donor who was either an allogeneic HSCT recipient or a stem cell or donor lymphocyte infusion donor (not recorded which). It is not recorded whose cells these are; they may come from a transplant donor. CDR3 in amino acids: CSARRLHARDVGNQPQHF. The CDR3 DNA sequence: TGCAGTGCTAGGCGCCTCCATGCTCGGGACGTAGGTAATCAGCCCCAGCATTTT.